This T cell receptor (beta chain) was recorded in a study of OX40 agonist ivuxolimab in advanced cancers. In this sample, this clone turned up a few times. Libraries were prepared by immunoSEQ multiplex PCR; TCRdb keeps only in-frame clonotypes and omits some of them. This sample has about 77,000 clones, with around 82% found just once. The CDR3 is 14 residues long. Trimming took off 3 bases at V and 6 bases at J, with 14 bases between the two ends. The germline CDR1 and CDR2 sequences are MDHEN and SYDVKM. The sequence came from an adult with an advanced solid tumor such as melanoma, head and neck, liver or kidney cancer. The rearrangement links TRBV28 to TRBJ1-1; a weak D match, TRBD1 (6 bases). The sequencing used CD4+ or CD8+ T cells sorted from blood, collected in a trial of the OX40 agonist ivuxolimab. The CDR3 spells CASSLPGTISEAFF. The CDR3 coding sequence is TGTGCCAGCAGTTTGCCTGGGACAATCTCTGAAGCTTTCTTT.